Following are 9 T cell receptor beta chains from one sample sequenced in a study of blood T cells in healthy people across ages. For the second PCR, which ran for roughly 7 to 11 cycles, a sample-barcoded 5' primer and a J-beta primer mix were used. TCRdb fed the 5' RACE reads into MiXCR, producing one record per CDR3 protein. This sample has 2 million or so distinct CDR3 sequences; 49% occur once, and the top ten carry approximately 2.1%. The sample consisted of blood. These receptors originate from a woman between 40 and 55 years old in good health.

The CDR3 reads CASLSGGYDEQFF. In DNA form, the CDR3 reads TGTGCCAGTCTTAGCGGGGGGTACGATGAGCAGTTCTTC. The V call is TRBV7-2, the J call TRBJ2-1; 10 bases are shared with TRBD2. Trimming took 9 bases from V and 8 from J; bases not matched to a gene: 7. This CDR3 spans 13 amino acids. Germline CDR1 SGHTA, CDR2 FQGNSA.

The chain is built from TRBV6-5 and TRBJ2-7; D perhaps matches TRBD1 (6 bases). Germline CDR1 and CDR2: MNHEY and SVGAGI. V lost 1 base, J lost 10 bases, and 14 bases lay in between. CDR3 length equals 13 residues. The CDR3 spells CASSYYAGTPQYF. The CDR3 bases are TGTGCCAGCAGTTACTACGCAGGGACACCCCAGTACTTC.

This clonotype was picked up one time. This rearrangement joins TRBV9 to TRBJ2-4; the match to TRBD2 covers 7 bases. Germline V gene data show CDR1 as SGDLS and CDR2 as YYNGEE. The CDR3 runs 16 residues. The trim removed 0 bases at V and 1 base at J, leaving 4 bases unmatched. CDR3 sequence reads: CASSVGGSGAKNIQYF. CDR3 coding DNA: TGTGCCAGCAGCGTAGGGGGTAGCGGGGCCAAAAACATTCAGTACTTC.

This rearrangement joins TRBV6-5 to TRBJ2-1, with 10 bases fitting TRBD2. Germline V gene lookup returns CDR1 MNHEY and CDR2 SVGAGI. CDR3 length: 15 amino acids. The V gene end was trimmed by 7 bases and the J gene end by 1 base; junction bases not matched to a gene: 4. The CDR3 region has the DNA TGTGCCAGCATTGATAGCGGGGGGTCCTACAATGAGCAGTTCTTC. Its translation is CASIDSGGSYNEQFF.

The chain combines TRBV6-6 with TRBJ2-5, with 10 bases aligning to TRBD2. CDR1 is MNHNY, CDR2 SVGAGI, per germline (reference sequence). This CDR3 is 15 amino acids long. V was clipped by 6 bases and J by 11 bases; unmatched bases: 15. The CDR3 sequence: CASRLSGGLGNEQYF. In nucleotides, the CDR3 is TGTGCCAGCAGACTTAGCGGGGGGCTTGGCAATGAGCAGTACTTC.

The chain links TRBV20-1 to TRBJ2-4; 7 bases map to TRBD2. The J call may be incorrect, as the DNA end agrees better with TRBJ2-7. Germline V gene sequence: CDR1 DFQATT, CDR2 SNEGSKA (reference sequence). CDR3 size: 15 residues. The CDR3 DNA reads TGCAGTGCTAGCATTCTAGCGGCCGTAGCCTACGAGCAGTACTTC. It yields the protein CSASILAAVAYEQYF.

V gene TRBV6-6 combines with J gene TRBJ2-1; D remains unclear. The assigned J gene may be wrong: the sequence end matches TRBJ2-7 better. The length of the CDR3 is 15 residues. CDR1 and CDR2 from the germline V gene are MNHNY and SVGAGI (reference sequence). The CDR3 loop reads CASSYKGPLYNEQYF. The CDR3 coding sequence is TGTGCCAGCAGTTACAAGGGCCCTCTCTACAATGAGCAGTACTTC.

CDR3 in DNA: TGCAGTGCTAGAGACCCCCTAGCGGGGGTTTACAATGAGCAGTTCTTC. Amino acid sequence: CSARDPLAGVYNEQFF. V gene TRBV20-1 combines with J gene TRBJ2-1, with 10 bases aligning to TRBD2. The CDR3 has 16 residues. CDR1 is DFQATT, CDR2 SNEGSKA, per germline (reference sequence). J lost 4 bases, V lost 0 bases, and 6 bases had no gene match.

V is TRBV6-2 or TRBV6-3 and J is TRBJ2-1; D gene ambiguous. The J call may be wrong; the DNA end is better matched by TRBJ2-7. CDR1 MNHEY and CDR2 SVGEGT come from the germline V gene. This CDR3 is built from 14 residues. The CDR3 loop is CASSSVLSKYEQYF. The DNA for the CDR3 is TGTGCCAGCAGTTCTGTCCTAAGCAAGTACGAGCAGTACTTC.